Each of the 28 T cell receptor beta chains below was sequenced from the same sample in a study of technical replicates of blood from a handful of donors. Profiled with immunoSEQ multiplex PCR; TCRdb holds only in-frame clones, not every one. This sample has about 56,000 clones, with just under 95% found just once. Sequenced material: PBMCs. The origin of the receptors is a human donor in good health. Some clones in this sample may be carry-over from other donors' samples.

The genes are TRBV19 and TRBJ1-5, with 8 bases that match TRBD1. This CDR3 comprises 13 residues. Trimming removed 10 bases from V and 2 bases from J; junction bases left unmatched: 4. Germline-derived CDR1 and CDR2 are LNHDA and SQIVND (reference sequence). CDR3: CATTDRGNQPQHF. The CDR3 bases are TGTGCCACTACGGACAGGGGCAATCAGCCCCAGCATTTT.

The rearrangement joins TRBV5-5 to TRBJ1-1, with a weak D call TRBD1 (5 bases). The CDR3 contains 12 residues. The ends were cut back, 3 bases at V and 8 bases at J, with 11 bases in the middle. Germline lookup yields CDR1 SGHKS and CDR2 YYEKEE (reference sequence). Here the CDR3 DNA reads TGTGCCAGCAGCTCAGGGCCCCCCGAAGCTTTCTTT. Amino acids: CASSSGPPEAFF.

The chain carries TRBV4-3 and TRBJ2-7, with D maybe TRBD2 (5 bases). The CDR3 contains 14 residues. Germline loops: CDR1 LGHNA, CDR2 YSLEER. The V end lost 0 bases, the J end lost 6 bases, and 12 bases lay between the germline ends. For the CDR3, the DNA is TGCGCCAGCAGCCAAGATGGTACTAGGGCCGAGCAGTACTTC. It is translated as CASSQDGTRAEQYF.

The table lists this clone with a count of one. The V call is TRBV19, the J call TRBJ2-5; TRBD2 agrees at 9 bases. This CDR3 region has 18 residues. Germline-derived CDR1 and CDR2 are LNHDA and SQIVND (reference sequence). The ends lost 1 base at V and 4 bases at J; junction bases unmatched: 13. The CDR3 DNA reads TGTGCCAGTAGTATAGTGAGGGCGGCTAGCGGGATATCAGAGACCCAGTACTTC. Protein product: CASSIVRAASGISETQYF.

The chain carries TRBV11-3 and TRBJ2-1, with 7 bases that match TRBD2. The length of the CDR3 is 14 residues. CDR1 is SGHNT and CDR2 is YENEEA in the germline V gene. The J segment lost 8 bases and the V segment lost 1 base, leaving 5 bases of the junction unmatched. The chain's CDR3 is CASSLGGSLDEQFF. The CDR3 DNA follows: TGTGCCAGCAGCTTAGGCGGGAGTCTTGATGAGCAGTTCTTC.

The J gene is TRBJ2-7, the V gene TRBV7-2; possibly TRBD2 for D (6 bases). The ends were cut back, 5 bases at V and 0 bases at J, with 14 bases in the middle. Germline CDR1 reads SGHTA; CDR2 reads FQGNSA. CDR3 length: 15 residues. CDR3 in amino acids: CASSPLGGSSYEQYF. CDR3 DNA sequence: TGTGCCAGCAGCCCCCTGGGGGGTAGCTCCTACGAGCAGTACTTC. Using reference TRBV7-2 and TRBJ2-7 for the parts outside the CDR3, the full variable domain is GAGVSQSPSNKVTEKGKDVELRCDPISGHTALYWYRQSLGQGLEFLIYFQGNSAPDKSGLPSDRFSAERTGGSVSTLTIQRTQQEDSAVYLCASSPLGGSSYEQYFGPGTRLTVT.

The chain combines TRBV7-2 with TRBJ1-5; D ambiguous. CDR1 is SGHTA, CDR2 FQGNSA, per germline. This CDR3 region has 16 residues. Trimming shortened V by 1 base and J by 0 bases, and 10 bases separated the two germline ends. CDR3 amino acids: CASSLGEHLSNQPQHF. The CDR3 bases are TGTGCCAGCAGCTTAGGCGAGCACCTTAGCAATCAGCCCCAGCATTTT.

V usage is TRBV27 and J usage is TRBJ2-1; possible D gene TRBD2, 6 bases. The CDR3 is 13 residues long. The germline gives CDR1 MNHEY, CDR2 SMNVEV (reference sequence). Trimming left V 7 bases short and J 8 bases short, with 15 bases between. The CDR3 reads CASTASATHEQFF. DNA of the CDR3: TGTGCCAGCACGGCTAGCGCTACGCATGAGCAGTTCTTC.

The V and J genes are TRBV7-2 and TRBJ1-5, with D tentatively TRBD1 (5 bases). Germline-derived CDR1 and CDR2 are SGHTA and FQGNSA. V lost 2 bases, J lost 4 bases, and 9 bases lay in between. There are 14 residues in the CDR3. DNA for the CDR3: TGTGCCAGCAGCTTATTCGGGGGAAATCAGCCCCAGCATTTT. Amino acids: CASSLFGGNQPQHF.

This clone was seen a few times. The chain joins TRBV15 to TRBJ1-2; TRBD1 matches 10 bases. Germline V CDR1 and CDR2: LNHNV, YYDKDF (reference sequence). Germline trimming cut 1 base from V and 5 bases from J; bases unmatched to any gene: 4. The CDR3 consists of 15 residues. CDR3 protein: CATSRGQGAGYGYTF. The CDR3 DNA follows: TGTGCCACCAGCAGAGGACAGGGGGCCGGGTATGGCTACACCTTC.

V and J are TRBV6-4 and TRBJ2-3; D ambiguous. The V and J ends lost 2 bases and 2 bases respectively, with 8 bases between them. Looked up from germline, CDR1 is MRHNA and CDR2 is SNTAGT. The CDR3 length is 14 residues. The chain's CDR3 is CASSDGTVTDTQYF. DNA for the CDR3: TGTGCCAGCAGTGACGGTACGGTCACAGATACGCAGTATTTT.

The V call is TRBV27, the J call TRBJ1-2, with D maybe TRBD1 (5 bases). The V end lost 0 bases, the J end lost 5 bases, and 13 bases lay between the germline ends. Germline CDR1 MNHEY, CDR2 SMNVEV (reference sequence). CDR3 size: 15 residues. For the CDR3, the DNA is TGTGCCAGCAGTTTATCCGGGACTCCTACTTATGGCTACACCTTC. Residues: CASSLSGTPTYGYTF.

The chain carries TRBV6-5 and TRBJ2-7; 10 nucleotides match TRBD2. Germline CDR1 reads MNHEY; CDR2 reads SVGAGI. J lost 1 base, V lost 5 bases, and 2 bases had no gene match. The CDR3 runs 14 residues. The CDR3 DNA reads TGTGCCAGCAGTATACTAGCGGGATCCTACGAGCAGTACTTC. Translation gives CASSILAGSYEQYF.

The chain employs TRBV9 and TRBJ2-3; D is possibly TRBD2 (7 bases). Trimming removed 4 bases from V and 0 bases from J, with 18 bases in between. This CDR3 region has 17 residues. Germline assignment: CDR1 SGDLS and CDR2 YYNGEE. The DNA of the CDR3 is TGTGCCAGCAGCCCGACCTGGGGGGGGCTGAGCACAGATACGCAGTATTTT. Amino acid sequence: CASSPTWGGLSTDTQYF.

The genes are TRBV6-1 and TRBJ2-7, with 8 bases fitting TRBD2. The CDR3 has 12 residues. The junction had 4 bases not matched to a gene; V was cut back by 7 bases and J by 5 bases. Germline-derived CDR1 and CDR2 are MNHNS and SASEGT. In DNA form, the CDR3 reads TGTGCCAGCACGGGGGGGCCCCACGAGCAGTACTTC. Amino acids: CASTGGPHEQYF.

The chain links TRBV6-6 to TRBJ1-2; a weak D match, TRBD1 (5 bases). With 7 bases removed from V and 8 bases from J, the gap between germline ends came to 26 bases. This CDR3 is built from 16 residues. Per germline, CDR1 MNHNY and CDR2 SVGAGI (reference sequence). The CDR3 loop reads CASTDTGRTDNRGYTF. DNA of the CDR3: TGTGCCAGCACCGACACAGGACGGACGGATAATAGAGGCTACACCTTC.

This clone was recorded a few times. The chain combines TRBV10-3 with TRBJ1-1, with 10 bases that match TRBD1. The V gene end was trimmed by 8 bases and the J gene end by 10 bases; junction bases not matched to a gene: 7. The length of the CDR3 is 12 residues. Germline values: CDR1 ENHRY, CDR2 SYGVKD. CDR3 DNA sequence: TGTGCCATCGCTCCGGGACAGGGGAGAGCTTTCTTT. It encodes CAIAPGQGRAFF.

The chain joins TRBV7-9 to TRBJ2-2; a possible D gene is TRBD1 (6 bases). The germline V gene has CDR1 SEHNR and CDR2 FQNEAQ (reference sequence). The CDR3 loop spans 14 amino acids. V was clipped by 5 bases and J by 6 bases, with 13 bases between them. For the CDR3, the DNA is TGTGCCAGCAGCATACAGGGTGGAGCCGGGGAGCTGTTTTTT. Protein: CASSIQGGAGELFF. Filled out from reference TRBV7-9 and TRBJ2-2, the complete variable domain reads DTGVSQNPRHKITKRGQNVTFRCDPISEHNRLYWYRQTLGQGPEFLTYFQNEAQLEKSRLLSDRFSAERPKGSFSTLEIQRTEQGDSAMYLCASSIQGGAGELFFGEGSRLTVL.

The genes are TRBV11-1 and TRBJ2-1; TRBD2 matches 12 bases. After removal of 5 bases from V and 4 bases from J, the junction contained 6 bases not matched to a gene. The CDR3 contains 16 residues. Germline assignment: CDR1 SGHAT and CDR2 FQDESV (reference sequence). The DNA of the CDR3 is TGTGCCAGCAGCGATATCGGGACTAGCGGGTACAATGAGCAGTTCTTC. It yields the protein CASSDIGTSGYNEQFF.

This chain connects TRBV6-1 to TRBJ1-1, with D uncertain. CDR3 length: 12 residues. Per germline, CDR1 MNHNS and CDR2 SASEGT. V dropped 5 bases and J dropped 1 base, with 5 bases sitting between them. CDR3 loop: CASSFRNTEAFF. The CDR3 DNA is TGTGCCAGCAGTTTCAGGAACACTGAAGCTTTCTTT.

The CDR3: CASSPPTGGTDTQYF. CDR3 in DNA: TGCGCCAGCAGCCCACCGACAGGTGGCACAGATACGCAGTATTTT. The rearrangement joins TRBV5-1 to TRBJ2-3; D perhaps matches TRBD1 (6 bases). This CDR3 spans 15 amino acids. With 4 bases removed from V and 1 base from J, the gap between germline ends came to 13 bases. CDR1 SGHRS and CDR2 YFSETQ come from the germline V gene.

The chain uses TRBV5-1 and TRBJ2-1; unclear D gene. Looked up from germline, CDR1 is SGHRS and CDR2 is YFSETQ. The CDR3 length is 13 residues. The chain's CDR3 is CASSSPGFDEQFF. The CDR3 DNA is TGCGCTTCCAGCAGTCCCGGGTTCGATGAGCAGTTCTTC.

V usage is TRBV19 and J usage is TRBJ1-5; D is unresolved. V lost 7 bases and J 4 bases, leaving 11 bases between the germline ends. The CDR3 has 13 residues. In germline, CDR1 is LNHDA, CDR2 SQIVND (reference sequence). DNA for the CDR3: TGTGCCAGTACCCCACTAGGGAATCAGCCCCAGCATTTT. Its protein is CASTPLGNQPQHF. Drawing the rest from reference TRBV19 and TRBJ1-5, the complete variable domain is DGGITQSPKYLFRKEGQNVTLSCEQNLNHDAMYWYRQDPGQGLRLIYYSQIVNDFQKGDIAEGYSVSREKKESFPLTVTSAQKNPTAFYLCASTPLGNQPQHFGDGTRLSIL.

This chain connects TRBV6-6 to TRBJ2-7, with D maybe TRBD2 (6 bases). V was clipped by 5 bases and J by 6 bases, with 11 bases between them. CDR1 is MNHNY, CDR2 SVGAGI, per germline (reference sequence). The length of the CDR3 is 12 residues. The CDR3 region is CASSQSTSEQYF. DNA of the CDR3: TGTGCCAGCAGTCAATCGACTAGCGAGCAGTACTTC.

V usage is TRBV5-1 and J usage is TRBJ2-7, with 8 bases lining up with TRBD1. Germline CDR1 and CDR2: SGHRS and YFSETQ. The CDR3 contains 13 residues. Unmatched junction bases numbered 4, after V lost 4 bases and J lost 4 bases. The CDR3 is CASSPDRAYEQYF. The CDR3 coding sequence is TGCGCCAGCAGCCCGGACAGGGCTTACGAGCAGTACTTC.

V usage is TRBV12-5 and J usage is TRBJ1-2; 12 nucleotides match TRBD1. Germline V gene data show CDR1 as LGHNT and CDR2 as FRNRAP. CDR3 length: 18 amino acids. Losses at the gene ends were 1 base for V and 4 bases for J; bases not matched to a gene: 10. CDR3 sequence (DNA): TGTGCTAGTGGTTTGGACCCTCGGGGACAGGGGGCGTTCTATGGCTACACCTTC. This codes for CASGLDPRGQGAFYGYTF.

This chain uses TRBV7-6 with TRBJ2-2; 8 nucleotides match TRBD1. Trimming took 6 bases from V and 1 from J; bases not matched to a gene: 13. Germline loops: CDR1 SGHVS, CDR2 FNYEAQ. CDR3 length: 18 amino acids. The CDR3 reads CASSFHPPGQVNTGELFF. The CDR3 DNA is TGTGCCAGCAGTTTCCACCCTCCGGGACAGGTGAACACCGGGGAGCTGTTTTTT.

V is TRBV29-1 and J is TRBJ1-2; unclear D gene. Germline V CDR1 and CDR2: SQVTM, ANQGSEA. V was shortened by 1 base and J by 8 bases, with 11 bases between the two germline ends. The CDR3 loop spans 12 amino acids. CDR3 bases: TGCAGCGTTGAAGCCTTTAAATCGGGCTACACCTTC. Its protein product is CSVEAFKSGYTF.